This is a list of T cell receptor beta chains from one sample in a study of blood T cell repertoires in COVID-19. Sequenced by immunoSEQ multiplex PCR; TCRdb stores in-frame clones only, minus some. The table has about 350,000 clones, around nine tenths seen once. Sequencing was carried out using peripheral blood. These receptors all stem from an older woman with COVID-19, enrolled during active disease. CDR3s include the opening cysteine and the closing phenylalanine or tryptophan. D genes are given only for firm matches. Clone size is shown for a subset of rows, as once, few, many or a class of expanded clone.

>TRBV6-5|.|.|TRBJ2-2
TGTACCAGCAGTTACACAACCGGGGAGCTGTTTTTT
CTSSYTTGELFF
>TRBV7-8|.|.|TRBJ1-1
TGTGCCAGCAGCTTTAATAGGGGCTTCGTACGGTTTGGCACTGAAGCTTTCTTT
CASSFNRGFVRFGTEAFF
>TRBV3-1/TRBV3-2|.|.|TRBJ2-2
TGTGCCAGCAGCCTTGGCTCGTACACCGGGGAGCTGTTTTTT
CASSLGSYTGELFF
>TRBV19|.|.|TRBJ1-1
TGTGCCAGTAGTATAACCGGACAGAAAAACACTGAAGCTTTCTTT
CASSITGQKNTEAFF
>TRBV24-1|TRBD1|.|TRBJ2-3
TGTGCCACCAGTGATTCAGGGGGCGCGGATACGCAGTATTTT
CATSDSGGADTQYF
>TRBV4-2|.|.|TRBJ1-1
TGTGCCAGCAGCCGAGCCACCAGGGGCACTGAAGCTTTCTTT
CASSRATRGTEAFF
>TRBV10-1|.|few|TRBJ1-1
TGCGCCAGCAGTGAGCAACCCGGCACTGAAGCTTTCTTT
CASSEQPGTEAFF
>TRBV11-2|TRBD2|.|TRBJ2-7
TGTGCCAGCAGCTTAGCTGCGGGGGGAATCTACGAGCAGTACTTC
CASSLAAGGIYEQYF
>TRBV5-8|TRBD1|.|TRBJ1-2
TGTGCCAGCAGCCGAATTACTACAGGGGGCGCGAAAGGGGGCTACACCTTC
CASSRITTGGAKGGYTF
>TRBV7-8|.|many|TRBJ1-5
TGTGCCAGCAGCAAGACTCCTAGTAGCAATCAGCCCCAGCATTTT
CASSKTPSSNQPQHF
>TRBV2|.|.|TRBJ2-7
TGTGCCAGCCGGTTATCATCCTACGAGCAGTACTTC
CASRLSSYEQYF
>TRBV21-1|.|.|TRBJ1-6
TGTGCCAGCAGCAAAGAAATCCCCAGGGGGCCTAATTCACCCCTCCACTTT
CASSKEIPRGPNSPLHF
>TRBV9|.|.|TRBJ2-1
TGTGCCAGCACGGCCGGGGACTCCTACAATGAGCAGTTCTTC
CASTAGDSYNEQFF
>TRBV5-6|.|.|TRBJ1-1
TGTGCCAGCAGCTCAAGGAGGCGGTGGGCTGAAGCTTTCTTT
CASSSRRRWAEAFF
>TRBV6-5|TRBD1|once|TRBJ1-6
TGTGCCAGCAGGGACAGGGAGAGCTCACCCCTCCACTTT
CASRDRESSPLHF
>TRBV18|TRBD1|once|TRBJ2-5
TGTGCCAGCTCACCGCAGCCGGGACAGCAAGAGACCCAGTACTTC
CASSPQPGQQETQYF
>TRBV18|.|.|TRBJ1-1
TGTGCCAGCTCACCAGTCAGGGGAGACATGAACACTGAAGCTTTCTTT
CASSPVRGDMNTEAFF
>TRBV7-9|TRBD1|.|TRBJ1-6
TGTGCCAGCAGCTTAGAGAACAGGGGATCACCCCTCCACTTT
CASSLENRGSPLHF
>TRBV5-1|.|once|TRBJ1-2
TGCGCCAGCAGCTTGAACAGCTATGGCTACACCTTC
CASSLNSYGYTF
>TRBV5-5|TRBD1|.|TRBJ1-2
TGTGCCAGCAGCCCCGGACAGGACCCGAACTATGGCTACACCTTC
CASSPGQDPNYGYTF
>TRBV12-3/TRBV12-4|.|.|TRBJ1-2
TGTGCCAGCGGCTCTGGGACATATGGCTACACCTTC
CASGSGTYGYTF
>TRBV19|TRBD1|.|TRBJ1-5
TGTGCCAGTAGTATAGAGAGACCGGCAGGGGGAAGATCTAGGCCCCAGCATTTT
CASSIERPAGGRSRPQHF
>TRBV9|.|.|TRBJ1-1
TGTGCCAGCAGCGTAGCCGGACGGACAACTGAAGCTTTCTTT
CASSVAGRTTEAFF
>TRBV6-5|TRBD1|.|TRBJ1-2
TGTGCCAGCAGTAATACCGGGACAGCGAACTATGGCTACACCTTC
CASSNTGTANYGYTF
>TRBV9|.|.|TRBJ1-2
TGTGCCAGCAGCGCCGACAGTCTAGATGGCTACACCTTC
CASSADSLDGYTF
>TRBV2|.|.|TRBJ1-1
TGTGCCAGCACTGCGGACATGAACACTGAAGCTTTCTTT
CASTADMNTEAFF
>TRBV27|.|.|TRBJ2-7
TGTGCCAGCAGCAAAACGGCCTACGAGCAGTACTTC
CASSKTAYEQYF
>TRBV6-6|.|.|TRBJ1-1
TGTGCCAGCAGACTCGGGGCGGGGCCTACTGAAGCTTTCTTT
CASRLGAGPTEAFF
>TRBV5-1|.|.|TRBJ1-3
TGCGCCAGCAGTCGAAACCCGGGTGACTCTGGAAACACCATATATTTT
CASSRNPGDSGNTIYF
>TRBV12-3/TRBV12-4|.|once|TRBJ1-1
TGTGCCAGCAGCCCTCGTCTTGAAGCTTTCTTT
CASSPRLEAFF
>TRBV7-6|TRBD2|.|TRBJ2-1
TGTGCCAGCAGCGCTACTAGCGGGGGGGAGAGTAGGCAGTTCTTC
CASSATSGGESRQFF
>TRBV4-1|TRBD1|few|TRBJ1-2
TGCGCCAGCAGCCAACGGCGGGACAGTACTAACTATGGCTACACCTTC
CASSQRRDSTNYGYTF
>TRBV5-4|.|.|TRBJ2-1
TGTGCCAGCAGCGGGACTCCCCTTAATGAGCAGTTCTTC
CASSGTPLNEQFF
>TRBV9|.|.|TRBJ2-2
TGTGCCAGCAGCGTCTCCGGCGGGGAGCTGTTTTTT
CASSVSGGELFF
>TRBV12-5|TRBD2|.|TRBJ2-5
TGTGCTAGTGGTTTGGGACCAGGACTAGCGGGGAGTGAGACCCAGTACTTC
CASGLGPGLAGSETQYF
>TRBV6-5|TRBD1|once|TRBJ1-6
TGTGCCAGCAGTCCAGGACAGGGACGACGTTCACCCCTCCACTTT
CASSPGQGRRSPLHF
>TRBV27|TRBD2|.|TRBJ2-5
TGTGCCAGCAGTTTTCATAGCGGGGGGTCTAAAGAGACCCAGTACTTC
CASSFHSGGSKETQYF
>TRBV12-3/TRBV12-4|.|.|TRBJ1-1
TGTGCCAGCAGTTTGTTTATGAACACTGAAGCTTTCTTT
CASSLFMNTEAFF
>TRBV6-5|.|.|TRBJ1-2
TGTGCCAGCAGTTACGGACAGATCTATGGCTACACCTTC
CASSYGQIYGYTF
>TRBV12-3/TRBV12-4|TRBD1|.|TRBJ1-5
TGTGCCAGCAGTGGACAGGTAGGCCAGCCCCAGCATTTT
CASSGQVGQPQHF
>TRBV19|TRBD1|once|TRBJ1-2
TGTGCCAGTAATGACGGGACAGGGCGGGTCAGCTACACCTTC
CASNDGTGRVSYTF
>TRBV5-4|.|.|TRBJ1-5
TGTGCCAGCAGCTTTTACGGTCAGCCCCAGCATTTT
CASSFYGQPQHF
>TRBV6-5|.|.|TRBJ1-1
TGTGCCAGCAGTTACGATGGTCGGGGTTCCACTGAAGCTTTCTTT
CASSYDGRGSTEAFF
>TRBV18|.|.|TRBJ1-1
TGTGCCAGCTCACCACCGGGCAGGGGATCCACTGAAGCTTTCTTT
CASSPPGRGSTEAFF
>TRBV18|TRBD1|.|TRBJ1-1
TGTGCCAGCTCCCCGACAGGGAGCACTGAAGCTTTCTTT
CASSPTGSTEAFF
>TRBV21-1|.|.|TRBJ2-1
TGTGCCAGCAGCAGAGAAAAGTGGGGCTACTACAATGAGCAGTTCTTC
CASSREKWGYYNEQFF
>TRBV3-1/TRBV3-2|.|.|TRBJ1-2
TGTGCCAGCAGCCGCCGACAGGCTAACTATGGCTACACCTTC
CASSRRQANYGYTF
>TRBV9|.|.|TRBJ2-5
TGTGCCAGCAGCGTAGGGACTTCCCTCCGGGAGACCCAGTACTTC
CASSVGTSLRETQYF
>TRBV5-1|TRBD1|.|TRBJ1-2
TGCGCCAGCAGCTTGTACCGCGGGGACAGGGCCACTAACTATGGCTACACCTTC
CASSLYRGDRATNYGYTF
>TRBV10-3|TRBD1|.|TRBJ1-1
TGTGCCATCAGTGAGCGACAGGGAGAGAACACTGAAGCTTTCTTT
CAISERQGENTEAFF
>TRBV5-1|TRBD1|.|TRBJ1-3
TGCGCCAGCAGCTTGATTTCCCGGGACAGGGTTTCTGGAAACACCATATATTTT
CASSLISRDRVSGNTIYF
>TRBV6-1|.|.|TRBJ1-1
TGTGCCAGCAGCGACACAGGGAAGATGACTGAAGCTTTCTTT
CASSDTGKMTEAFF
>TRBV2|TRBD1|once|TRBJ1-5
TGTGCCAGCAGCGGTACAGGGGTGGGCAATCAGCCCCAGCATTTT
CASSGTGVGNQPQHF
>TRBV7-2|TRBD2|.|TRBJ2-3
TGTGCCAGCAGCTACGGGACTAGCTCAGATACGCAGTATTTT
CASSYGTSSDTQYF